The present TCR beta chain was sequenced within a study of beta chain features in type 1 diabetes. The germline CDR1 and CDR2 sequences are GTSNPN and SVGIG (reference sequence). There are 14 residues in the CDR3. The J segment lost 7 bases and the V segment lost 0 bases, leaving 4 bases of the junction unmatched. This clone came up a few times. Its antigen is unidentified. Study outcomes and limitations: Within each of all four CD4+ subsets, Type 1 diabetes patients had TCRB CDR3s that were moderately but significantly shorter.

Reverse transcription of all isolated RNA meant that expressed TCRB transcripts were sequenced. TCRdb keeps only in-frame clones here, not all; method: immunoSEQ multiplex PCR. The sample lists around 400,000 clones, over 10% occurring once. Averaging roughly 100 mL, one heparinised blood draw was given by each donor. Sorting produced populations that all topped 98% purity. This clonotype was sampled from a man younger than 30 in good health. Material for sequencing was naive CD4+ T cells from blood. The rearrangement links TRBV30 to TRBJ2-1, with 9 bases identical to TRBD2. The CDR3 is CAWSVQLAGNEQFF. The CDR3 DNA follows: TGTGCCTGGAGTGTACAGCTAGCGGGGAATGAGCAGTTCTTC.